This T cell receptor (beta chain) was recovered during a study of CD8 T cells in Susac syndrome. When the RNA was reverse transcribed, random hexamers were used with an input of about 0.5 to 1 ug. The authors amplified TCR beta CDR3 across 54 Vbeta and 13 Jbeta using immunoSEQ multiplex PCR. TCRdb reprocessed the immunoSEQ multiplex PCR reads with MiXCR, giving one entry per CDR3 protein. The top ten clones hold more than 0.13% of a sample with about 160,000 distinct CDR3 sequences, roughly 95% of them seen once. The CDR3 has 15 amino acids. J gave up 4 bases and V 5 bases, and 10 bases lay outside the gene matches.

The sequenced material came from CD4+ T cells from PBMCs. The sequence was collected from a human donor in good health. This chain uses TRBV12-3 or TRBV12-4 with TRBJ1-2, with 7 nucleotides matching TRBD1. This chain's CDR3 is CASSLDPGQPYGYTF. CDR3 DNA sequence: TGTGCCAGCAGTCTCGACCCGGGACAGCCCTATGGCTACACCTTC.